These T cell receptor beta chains were read from a single sample in a study of T-cell memory formation after mild COVID-19. TCRdb re-analysed the 5' RACE reads in MiXCR, keeping a single row per CDR3 protein. The table lists tens of thousands of distinct CDR3 sequences, over 15% of them singletons. The sequenced sample consisted of PBMCs or a T cell subset sorted from them (not recorded which). The origin of the receptors is an adult woman who had mild COVID-19 (a few samples of this study predate the infection). Cell type and time point are not known. Each CDR3 is given without its conserved first and last residue. Fields, in order: clone size, V gene, J gene, CDR3 protein. Size is omitted from some rows. Given values are once, few, many or a class for expanded clones.

few	TRBV7-9	TRBJ2-7	ASSSNSGTGVSYEQY
few	TRBV12-3/TRBV12-4	TRBJ1-2	ASSPADRAAYGYT
NA	TRBV7-8	TRBJ2-5	ASSRGLAGLQETQY
few	TRBV24-1	TRBJ2-2	ATSDLRDPTWELF
NA	TRBV27	TRBJ2-3	ASSPFAGAPTDTQY
few	TRBV4-1	TRBJ1-1	ASSLTGIGAF
NA	TRBV29-1	TRBJ1-2	SVEDGRGPDGYT
few	TRBV5-1	TRBJ2-5	ASSLDRVSGGQY
many	TRBV5-6	TRBJ2-7	ASSLLAGDSPYEQY
many	TRBV29-1	TRBJ2-1	SVPTTGEDYNEQF
few	TRBV5-6	TRBJ2-1	ASSLVLGANEQF
few	TRBV6-2/TRBV6-3	TRBJ2-1	ASSYMGGNNEQF
NA	TRBV7-3	TRBJ2-2	ASSPDLLSGVAGELF
many	TRBV29-1	TRBJ2-7	SVVGQSSYEQY
NA	TRBV7-9	TRBJ1-2	ASSLVYGNGYT
NA	TRBV14	TRBJ2-3	ASSHAETPTDTQY
NA	TRBV24-1	TRBJ1-4	ATSQVATNEKLF
few	TRBV27	TRBJ2-6	ASSSVTGGGFSGANVLT
few	TRBV6-1	TRBJ2-5	ASSEGPSSETQY
NA	TRBV9	TRBJ1-3	ASSPSGTVSSGNTIY
NA	TRBV12-3/TRBV12-4	TRBJ2-5	ASSLPLVGETQY
NA	TRBV11-3	TRBJ2-1	ASSLPRDRVINEQF
few	TRBV3-1	TRBJ1-1	ASSPLRGNTEAF
NA	TRBV9	TRBJ2-4	ASSVDGGGTKNIQY
NA	TRBV24-1	TRBJ2-1	ATSDLAGKGNEQF
NA	TRBV5-1	TRBJ2-7	ASSLDREEEQY
NA	TRBV6-5	TRBJ2-6	ASRKTGAHSGANVLT
NA	TRBV6-4	TRBJ2-3	ASSDSLAGAKVY
few	TRBV7-8	TRBJ2-1	ASSGDFAASIPDEQF
few	TRBV29-1	TRBJ2-7	SVETAYEQY
few	TRBV6-5	TRBJ2-7	ASSDTGNYEQY
NA	TRBV9	TRBJ2-5	ASSVVAGEAETQY
few	TRBV29-1	TRBJ2-1	SVPGEAGSIYEQF
many	TRBV5-1	TRBJ2-3	ASSSDMLDTQY
NA	TRBV20-1	TRBJ2-1	SAREWESEQF
few	TRBV29-1	TRBJ2-5	SADPGQGVKTQY
few	TRBV7-8	TRBJ2-3	ASSPSGPSTDTQY
NA	TRBV6-2/TRBV6-3	TRBJ2-1	ASRSLRDSYNEQF
many	TRBV13	TRBJ2-1	ASSFGLAGEVEQF
few	TRBV7-9	TRBJ2-7	ASSLEEWTYEQY
few	TRBV20-1	TRBJ1-2	SARMPTENYGYT
NA	TRBV20-1	TRBJ2-7	SASGPSYEQY
NA	TRBV7-9	TRBJ2-5	ASSLAFGDQETQY
many	TRBV5-6	TRBJ2-7	ASSPDRYSYEQY
few	TRBV6-5	TRBJ1-1	ARMTGSNTEAF
NA	TRBV9	TRBJ2-2	ASSGSGTATGELF
few	TRBV5-1	TRBJ2-2	ASRTGPFTGELF
NA	TRBV12-5	TRBJ2-5	ASGLPGPIGETQY